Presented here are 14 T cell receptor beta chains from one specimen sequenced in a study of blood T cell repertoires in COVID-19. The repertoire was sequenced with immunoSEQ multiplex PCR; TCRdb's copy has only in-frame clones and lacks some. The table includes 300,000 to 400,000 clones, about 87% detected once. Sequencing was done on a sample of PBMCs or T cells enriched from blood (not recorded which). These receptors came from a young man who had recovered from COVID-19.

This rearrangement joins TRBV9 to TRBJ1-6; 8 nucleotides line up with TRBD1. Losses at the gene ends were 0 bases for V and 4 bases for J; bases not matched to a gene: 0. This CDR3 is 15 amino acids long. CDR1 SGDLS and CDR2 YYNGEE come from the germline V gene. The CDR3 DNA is TGTGCCAGCAGCGTAGGGACAGGGTATAATTCACCCCTCCACTTT. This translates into CASSVGTGYNSPLHF.

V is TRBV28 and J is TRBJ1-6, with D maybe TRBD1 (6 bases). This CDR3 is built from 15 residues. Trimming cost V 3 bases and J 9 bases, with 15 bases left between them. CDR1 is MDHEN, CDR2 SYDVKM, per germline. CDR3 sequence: CASSFLAGVASPLHF. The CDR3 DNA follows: TGTGCCAGCAGTTTTCTAGCAGGGGTCGCTTCACCCCTCCACTTT.

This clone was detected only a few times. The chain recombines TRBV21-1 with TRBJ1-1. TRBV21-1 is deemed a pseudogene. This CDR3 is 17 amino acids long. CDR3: CASSKRNRERRNTEAFF. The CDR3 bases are TGTGCCAGCAGCAAAAGAAATAGGGAGAGAAGGAACACTGAAGCTTTCTTT.

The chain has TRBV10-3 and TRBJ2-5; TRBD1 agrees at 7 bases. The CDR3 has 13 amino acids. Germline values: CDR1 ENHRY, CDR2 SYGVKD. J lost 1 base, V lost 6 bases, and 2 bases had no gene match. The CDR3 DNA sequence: TGTGCCATCAGGGGGGACAGCCAAGAGACCCAGTACTTC. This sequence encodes CAIRGDSQETQYF.

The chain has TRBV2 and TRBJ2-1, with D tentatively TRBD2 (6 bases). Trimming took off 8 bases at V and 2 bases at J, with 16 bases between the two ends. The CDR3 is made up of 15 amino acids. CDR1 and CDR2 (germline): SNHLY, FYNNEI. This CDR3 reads CASFGGQITYNEQFF. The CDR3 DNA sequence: TGTGCCAGCTTCGGAGGGCAGATCACCTACAATGAGCAGTTCTTC. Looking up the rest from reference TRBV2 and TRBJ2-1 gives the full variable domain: EPEVTQTPSHQVTQMGQEVILRCVPISNHLYFYWYRQILGQKVEFLVSFYNNEISEKSEIFDDQFSVERPDGSNFTLKIRSTKLEDSAMYFCASFGGQITYNEQFFGPGTRLTVL.

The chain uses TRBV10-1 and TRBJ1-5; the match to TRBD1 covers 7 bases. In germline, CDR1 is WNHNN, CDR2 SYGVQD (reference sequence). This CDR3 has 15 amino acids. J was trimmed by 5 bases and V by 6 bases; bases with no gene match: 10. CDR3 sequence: CASSPGTAEDQPQHF. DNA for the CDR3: TGCGCCAGCAGCCCAGGGACAGCGGAGGATCAGCCCCAGCATTTT.

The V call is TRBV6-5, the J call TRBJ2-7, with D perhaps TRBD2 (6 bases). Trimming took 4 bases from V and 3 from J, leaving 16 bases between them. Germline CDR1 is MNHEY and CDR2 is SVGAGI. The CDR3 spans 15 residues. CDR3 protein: CASSSSWRGNYEQYF. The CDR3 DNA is TGTGCCAGCAGTTCCTCCTGGCGGGGCAACTACGAGCAGTACTTC.

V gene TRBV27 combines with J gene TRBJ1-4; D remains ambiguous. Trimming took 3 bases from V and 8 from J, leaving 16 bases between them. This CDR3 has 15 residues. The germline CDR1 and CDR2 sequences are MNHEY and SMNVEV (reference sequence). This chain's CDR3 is CASSFHTKAGEKLFF. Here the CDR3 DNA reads TGTGCCAGCAGTTTTCACACTAAGGCGGGCGAAAAACTGTTTTTT.

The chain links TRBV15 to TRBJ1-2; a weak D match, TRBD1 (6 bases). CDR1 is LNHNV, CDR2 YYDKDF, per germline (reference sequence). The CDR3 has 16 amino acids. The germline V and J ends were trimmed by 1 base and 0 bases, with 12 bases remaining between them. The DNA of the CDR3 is TGTGCCACCAGCAGAGCCCGGACAGCTTCTAACTATGGCTACACCTTC. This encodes CATSRARTASNYGYTF.

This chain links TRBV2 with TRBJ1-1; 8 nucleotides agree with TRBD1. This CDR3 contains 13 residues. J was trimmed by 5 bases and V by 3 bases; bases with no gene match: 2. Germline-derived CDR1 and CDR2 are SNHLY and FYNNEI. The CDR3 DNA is TGTGCCAGCAGTGATCAGGGGGCGACTGAAGCTTTCTTT. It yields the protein CASSDQGATEAFF.

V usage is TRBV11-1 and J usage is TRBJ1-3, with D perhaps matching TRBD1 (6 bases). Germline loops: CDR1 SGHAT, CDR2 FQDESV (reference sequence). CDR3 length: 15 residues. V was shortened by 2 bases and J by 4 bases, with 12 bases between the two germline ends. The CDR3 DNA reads TGTGCCAGCAGCTTAACCAGGGGTGGAGGAAACACCATATATTTT. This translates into CASSLTRGGGNTIYF.

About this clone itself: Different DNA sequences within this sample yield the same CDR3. The CDR3 nucleotides are TGTGCCAGCAGCCTAACCGGGACTAGCGGGGGGAACACCGGGGAGCTGTTTTTT. Protein product: CASSLTGTSGGNTGELFF. V usage is TRBV7-8 and J usage is TRBJ2-2; TRBD2 agrees at 14 bases. The V segment lost 5 bases and the J segment 1 base; nucleotides outside the gene matches: 6. The CDR3 contains 18 residues. From germline, CDR1 is SGHVS and CDR2 FQNEAQ.

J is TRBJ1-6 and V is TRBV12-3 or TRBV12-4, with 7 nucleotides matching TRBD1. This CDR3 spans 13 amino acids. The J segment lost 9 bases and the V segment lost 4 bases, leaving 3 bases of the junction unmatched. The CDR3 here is CASSSDRVSPLHF. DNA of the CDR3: TGTGCCAGCAGTTCCGACAGGGTTTCACCCCTCCACTTT.

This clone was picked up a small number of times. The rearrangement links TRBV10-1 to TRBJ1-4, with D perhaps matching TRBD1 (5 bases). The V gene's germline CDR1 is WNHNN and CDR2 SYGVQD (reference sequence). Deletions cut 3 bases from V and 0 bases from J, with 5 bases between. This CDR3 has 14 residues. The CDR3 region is CASSEGATNEKLFF. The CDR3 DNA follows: TGCGCCAGCAGTGAAGGGGCAACTAATGAAAAACTGTTTTTT.